The present TCR beta chain was sequenced within a study of somatic mutations in cytotoxic T cells in rheumatoid arthritis. Background on the study: Patients had 30 ml EDTA blood drawn right after diagnosis, before any treatment. Selected populations of V beta antibody-stained T cells underwent flow sorting at nearly 100% purity; these encompassed V beta1+ cells subjected to TCRB sequencing. Study findings and constraints: Clonality measured in CD8+ T cells did not differ significantly between rheumatoid arthritis patients and age-matched healthy controls.

This CDR3 is 16 amino acids long. Losses at the gene ends were 5 bases for V and 2 bases for J; bases not matched to a gene: 12. CDR1 and CDR2 (germline): SGHAT, FQNNGV. Method: immunoSEQ multiplex PCR; TCRdb's copy keeps in-frame clones and lacks some. The sample has 20,000 or so clones; about 85% are singletons. To note about this clone: The antigen remains unidentified.

V gene TRBV11-2 combines with J gene TRBJ2-7; 7 bases are a match to TRBD1. Sample: CD8+ T cells sorted from blood. The TCR was taken from a woman aged 40 to 49 with rheumatoid arthritis. The CDR3 sequence is CASSQSPGQFAYEQYF. The CDR3 DNA sequence: TGTGCCAGCAGCCAAAGTCCGGGACAGTTCGCCTACGAGCAGTACTTC. Complete variable domain (other parts from reference TRBV11-2 and TRBJ2-7): EAGVAQSPRYKIIEKRQSVAFWCNPISGHATLYWYQQILGQGPKLLIQFQNNGVVDDSQLPKDRFSAERLKGVDSTLKIQPAKLEDSAVYLCASSQSPGQFAYEQYFGPGTRLTVT.